Presented here are 24 T cell receptor beta chains from one specimen sequenced in a study of T cells in Graves' hyperthyroidism and ophthalmopathy. Template material for amplifying TCR beta CDR3 regions consisted of RNA transcripts. The TCR CDR3 first-round RT-PCR relied on the HTBI primer set. TCRdb reprocessed the multiplex PCR reads via MiXCR and lists one record per CDR3 protein. The sample consists of approximately 420,000 distinct CDR3 sequences, about 15% of them appearing once. Material: blood. The source is a woman younger than 45 with Graves' hyperthyroidism.

The V call is TRBV9, the J call TRBJ2-4; tentatively, D is TRBD1 (5 bases). The length of the CDR3 is 13 residues. Germline CDR1 reads SGDLS; CDR2 reads YYNGEE. The V and J ends lost 0 bases and 7 bases respectively, with 8 bases between them. The CDR3 nucleotides are TGTGCCAGCAGCGTAGCACAGGAGAACATTCAGTACTTC. This encodes CASSVAQENIQYF. Complete variable domain (other parts from reference TRBV9 and TRBJ2-4): DSGVTQTPKHLITATGQRVTLRCSPRSGDLSVYWYQQSLDQGLQFLIQYYNGEERAKGNILERFSAQQFPDLHSELNLSSLELGDSALYFCASSVAQENIQYFGAGTRLSVL.

This chain uses TRBV19 with TRBJ1-1, with 7 positions matching TRBD1. Germline V CDR1 and CDR2: LNHDA, SQIVND (reference sequence). Losses at the gene ends were 2 bases for V and 0 bases for J; bases not matched to a gene: 6. The length of the CDR3 is 16 residues. The chain's CDR3 is CASSIQRTGMNTEAFF. The CDR3 region has the DNA TGTGCCAGTAGTATACAAAGGACAGGCATGAACACTGAAGCTTTCTTT.

This clonotype showed up many times. The genes are TRBV12-3 or TRBV12-4 and TRBJ2-3, with D maybe TRBD2 (6 bases). The CDR3 runs 13 residues. V shed 1 base and J shed 7 bases, with 9 bases lying between them. The CDR3 sequence: CASSLVGLYTQYF. CDR3 coding DNA: TGTGCCAGCAGTTTAGTGGGACTCTATACGCAGTATTTT.

This chain uses TRBV7-9 with TRBJ1-1; D gene uncertain. V was trimmed by 1 base and J by 5 bases, leaving 8 bases between them. The CDR3 runs 13 residues. Germline CDR1 is SEHNR and CDR2 is FQNEAQ (reference sequence). The CDR3 reads CASSLDGVTEAFF. CDR3 coding DNA: TGTGCCAGCAGCTTAGACGGGGTAACTGAAGCTTTCTTT.

The sample holds a few counts of this clonotype. This sequence joins TRBV20-1 and TRBJ2-7, with a weak D call TRBD1 (5 bases). Germline CDR1 DFQATT, CDR2 SNEGSKA (reference sequence). The length of the CDR3 is 15 residues. Trimming pared 0 bases from V and 0 bases from J, leaving 12 bases between. CDR3 amino acids: CSARDLRVSSYEQYF. CDR3 DNA sequence: TGCAGTGCTAGAGATCTCAGGGTAAGCTCCTACGAGCAGTACTTC.

This clonotype has more than one count but fewer than ten. The chain carries TRBV6-5 and TRBJ2-5; D remains unclear. V dropped 0 bases and J dropped 5 bases, with 16 bases sitting between them. CDR1 is MNHEY, CDR2 SVGAGI, per germline. The CDR3 extends over 16 amino acids. The CDR3 is CASSYSNWLELETQYF. CDR3 bases: TGTGCCAGCAGTTACTCTAATTGGCTAGAACTGGAGACCCAGTACTTC.

This clonotype was observed at least ten times. The J gene is TRBJ1-6, the V gene TRBV20-1, with a possible D match to TRBD1 (6 bases). Germline lookup yields CDR1 DFQATT and CDR2 SNEGSKA (reference sequence). Trimming left V 1 base short and J 0 bases short, with 16 bases between. The CDR3 is made up of 18 amino acids. CDR3: CSARVGGVSSSYNSPLHF. The CDR3 DNA sequence: TGCAGTGCTAGAGTCGGGGGCGTATCGAGCTCCTATAATTCACCCCTCCACTTT.

This clonotype has more than one count but fewer than ten. The chain employs TRBV20-1 and TRBJ2-7; the D gene is possibly TRBD2 (8 bases). V lost 5 bases, J lost 2 bases, and 16 bases lay in between. CDR3 length equals 14 residues. Germline loops: CDR1 DFQATT, CDR2 SNEGSKA (reference sequence). CDR3 residues: CSARQGLVPYEQYF. The CDR3 coding sequence is TGCAGTGCTCGACAGGGACTAGTACCCTACGAGCAGTACTTC.

This clonotype was found many times. The genes are TRBV3-1 and TRBJ2-3; no reliable D call. The CDR3 runs to 15 residues. The germline CDR1 and CDR2 sequences are LGHDT and YNNKEL (reference sequence). The V end lost 3 bases, the J end lost 0 bases, and 10 bases lay between the germline ends. DNA of the CDR3: TGTGCCAGCAGCCACCGGACCCCTAGCACAGATACGCAGTATTTT. Translating gives CASSHRTPSTDTQYF.

This clonotype was picked up many times. The chain has TRBV20-1 and TRBJ2-7, with a tentative D call TRBD2 (6 bases). Trimming cost V 5 bases and J 3 bases, with 20 bases left between them. The germline gives CDR1 DFQATT, CDR2 SNEGSKA (reference sequence). This CDR3 is built from 15 residues. CDR3 sequence reads: CSALPRERAHYEQYF. The CDR3 DNA follows: TGCAGTGCTCTTCCTCGGGAGCGGGCCCACTACGAGCAGTACTTC.

The J gene is TRBJ2-2, the V gene TRBV5-4; a possible D gene is TRBD1 (6 bases). The CDR3 extends over 17 amino acids. Germline loops: CDR1 SGHNT, CDR2 YYREEE (reference sequence). V was cut by 1 base and J by 0 bases, with 13 bases left in between. The CDR3 region has the DNA TGTGCCAGCAGCTTGTCTCAGGGGCCCCCGAACACCGGGGAGCTGTTTTTT. Translated, it gives CASSLSQGPPNTGELFF.

Many counts were recorded for this clonotype. The V and J genes are TRBV3-1 and TRBJ1-1; perhaps TRBD1 as D (5 bases). Germline V gene sequence: CDR1 LGHDT, CDR2 YNNKEL (reference sequence). Trimming took 4 bases from V and 1 from J, leaving 10 bases between them. The CDR3 has 14 residues. CDR3 amino acids: CASSPGLPNTEAFF. CDR3 sequence (DNA): TGTGCCAGCAGCCCGGGACTGCCGAACACTGAAGCTTTCTTT.

This clonotype was found a few times. The chain has TRBV20-1 and TRBJ2-7, with TRBD2 identical over 10 bases. Germline V gene data show CDR1 as DFQATT and CDR2 as SNEGSKA (reference sequence). V dropped 2 bases and J dropped 2; count of bases not matched to a gene: 0. The CDR3 runs 13 residues. The CDR3 sequence is CSARLAGAYEQYF. The CDR3 nucleotides are TGCAGTGCTAGACTAGCGGGGGCCTACGAGCAGTACTTC.

For this clonotype: This may be a read error, as it is one base from a much larger clone. This chain links TRBV27 with TRBJ2-5; 7 bases are a match to TRBD2. This CDR3 has 15 amino acids. Germline V gives CDR1 MNHEY, CDR2 SMNVEV (reference sequence). V dropped 5 bases and J dropped 3; count of bases not matched to a gene: 9. The CDR3 region is CASSTFGLVKETQYF. As DNA, the CDR3 is TGTGCCAGCAGTACCTTCGGACTAGTAAAAGAGACCCAGTACTTC.

This chain connects TRBV3-1 to TRBJ2-6; maybe TRBD2 (5 bases). V lost 3 bases, J lost 4 bases, and 10 bases lay in between. This CDR3 contains 15 residues. Germline CDR1 reads LGHDT; CDR2 reads YNNKEL (reference sequence). In DNA, the CDR3 is TGTGCCAGCAGCCACGGGATGGCGGGGGCCAACGTCCTGACTTTC. This gives the protein CASSHGMAGANVLTF. Full variable domain (rest looked up from reference TRBV3-1 and TRBJ2-6): DTAVSQTPKYLVTQMGNDKSIKCEQNLGHDTMYWYKQDSKKFLKIMFSYNNKELIINETVPNRFSPKSPDKAHLNLHINSLELGDSAVYFCASSHGMAGANVLTFGAGSRLTVL.

On this clonotype: The final CDR3 position lacks the conserved phenylalanine or tryptophan, pointing to a likely read error. This chain links TRBV10-3 with TRBJ2-1, with 9 bases that match TRBD1. Germline V gene data show CDR1 as ENHRY and CDR2 as SYGVKD. J gave up 3 bases and V 2 bases, and 2 bases lay outside the gene matches. The CDR3 has 15 amino acids. The CDR3 loop reads CAISEGQGLYNEQFL. CDR3 sequence (DNA): TGTGCCATCAGTGAGGGACAGGGGCTCTACAATGAGCAGTTCCTC.

The chain combines TRBV5-1 with TRBJ2-7; 8 nucleotides line up with TRBD1. The trim removed 0 bases at V and 5 bases at J, leaving 13 bases unmatched. Germline values: CDR1 SGHRS, CDR2 YFSETQ. CDR3 size: 17 residues. The CDR3 loop reads CASSLATKGQGADEQYF. DNA for the CDR3: TGCGCCAGCAGCTTGGCGACAAAGGGGCAGGGGGCGGACGAGCAGTACTTC.

This clonotype was counted many times. This rearrangement joins TRBV27 to TRBJ2-1, with TRBD2 identical over 15 bases. Germline CDR1 MNHEY, CDR2 SMNVEV (reference sequence). Trimming removed 4 bases from V and 0 bases from J; junction bases left unmatched: 4. The CDR3 spans 18 residues. The CDR3 bases are TGTGCCAGCAGTTCGGGACTAGCGGGAGGTCACTCCTACAATGAGCAGTTCTTC. This encodes CASSSGLAGGHSYNEQFF.

This clonotype was observed a handful of times. V is TRBV9 and J is TRBJ2-7; 9 bases are a match to TRBD1. CDR1 and CDR2 from the germline V gene are SGDLS and YYNGEE. The CDR3 extends over 15 amino acids. The V segment lost 0 bases and the J segment 1 base; nucleotides outside the gene matches: 2. Here the CDR3 reads CASSVGQGVSYEQYF. Here the CDR3 DNA reads TGTGCCAGCAGCGTAGGACAGGGGGTTTCCTACGAGCAGTACTTC.

The chain employs TRBV11-2 and TRBJ2-5; 9 bases line up with TRBD2. Trimming at V came to 4 bases and at J to 9 bases, leaving 9 bases not matched to a gene. Germline V lookup: CDR1 SGHAT, CDR2 FQNNGV. The length of the CDR3 is 14 residues. CDR3 coding DNA: TGTGCCAGCAGCTCTAGCGGGATAAAGATGGCCCAGTACTTC. Translating it yields CASSSSGIKMAQYF. Filled out from reference TRBV11-2 and TRBJ2-5, the complete variable domain reads EAGVAQSPRYKIIEKRQSVAFWCNPISGHATLYWYQQILGQGPKLLIQFQNNGVVDDSQLPKDRFSAERLKGVDSTLKIQPAKLEDSAVYLCASSSSGIKMAQYFGPGTRLLVL.

This clonotype was seen a handful of times. The chain recombines TRBV3-1 with TRBJ2-3; TRBD2 is a possible D gene (5 bases). The germline V gene encodes CDR1 LGHDT and CDR2 YNNKEL (reference sequence). This CDR3 has 15 residues. V lost 2 bases, J lost 1 base, and 10 bases lay in between. The CDR3 here is CASSQSSYGTDTQYF. Here the CDR3 DNA reads TGTGCCAGCAGCCAATCTAGCTACGGCACAGATACGCAGTATTTT.

The rearrangement joins TRBV6-1 to TRBJ2-6; D remains ambiguous. The V gene's germline CDR1 is MNHNS and CDR2 SASEGT. This CDR3 spans 15 amino acids. V dropped 2 bases and J dropped 3 bases, with 8 bases sitting between them. The CDR3 here is CASSEKVSGANVLTF. Written as DNA, the CDR3 is TGTGCCAGCAGTGAAAAAGTCAGTGGGGCCAACGTCCTGACTTTC.

This clonotype was picked up many times. In DNA form, the CDR3 reads TGTGCCACCAGTGATGAACCGGACAGGGGTCACCAAGAGACCCAGTACTTC. As protein: CATSDEPDRGHQETQYF. The chain uses TRBV24-1 and TRBJ2-5; 9 bases agree with TRBD1. The CDR3 runs to 17 residues. V dropped 3 bases and J dropped 0; count of bases not matched to a gene: 7. Germline CDR1 and CDR2: KGHDR and SFDVKD.

This clonotype was observed a handful of times. The chain joins TRBV5-8 to TRBJ1-2; 10 nucleotides agree with TRBD1. This CDR3 has 17 residues. Per the germline V gene, CDR1 is SGHTS and CDR2 is YDEGEE. V was pared by 4 bases and J by 4 bases, with 13 bases of the junction left unmatched. CDR3 loop: CASSPNVRGQGTYGYTF. CDR3 nucleotides: TGTGCCAGCAGCCCGAATGTCCGGGGACAGGGGACCTATGGCTACACCTTC.